This is a list of T cell receptor beta chains from one sample in a study of regulatory T cells in long-lasting Graves disease. TCRdb re-called the multiplex PCR reads with MiXCR, one entry per CDR3 protein. The repertoire consists of 400,000 to 500,000 distinct CDR3 sequences, with 21% occurring once and the leading ten covering more than 13%. The sequenced sample was peripheral blood mononuclear cells (PBMCs), obtained when the disease was refractory, from a patient treated with antithyroid drugs. These receptors were collected from a female donor with Graves disease. Each CDR3 is given with its conserved first and last residue. The D gene is left open where the match is weak. Some rows have no size entry. The others give once, few or many, or a class for an expanded clone.

CDR3: CASSVTPGGATNTGELFF; DNA: TGTGCCAGCAGCGTAACGCCCGGTGGGGCAACGAACACCGGGGAGCTGTTTTTT; length: 18; J: TRBJ2-2; size: few; V: TRBV9; D: .
CDR3: CASSPPVGYEQYF; DNA: TGTGCCAGCTCACCACCGGTGGGGTACGAGCAGTACTTC; length: 13; J: TRBJ2-7; size: few; V: TRBV18; D: .
CDR3: CASSIGLTLGYEQYF; DNA: TGTGCCAGTAGTATAGGACTCACCCTGGGCTACGAGCAGTACTTC; length: 15; J: TRBJ2-7; size: .; V: TRBV19; D: .
CDR3: CASSQEPRTAAFF; DNA: TGTGCCAGCAGCCAAGAACCACGTACGGCAGCTTTCTTT; length: 13; J: TRBJ1-1; size: .; V: TRBV14; D: .
CDR3: CASSLAGTGDGYTF; DNA: TGCGCCAGCAGCTTGGCCGGGACAGGGGATGGCTACACCTTC; length: 14; J: TRBJ1-2; size: .; V: TRBV5-1; D: TRBD1
CDR3: CASSPAAGVGDEKLFF; DNA: TGCGCCAGCAGTCCGGCTGCGGGGGTAGGGGATGAAAAACTGTTTTTT; length: 16; J: TRBJ1-4; size: .; V: TRBV5-1; D: .
CDR3: CASSPVVWREGLYEQYF; DNA: TGTGCCAGCAGCCCTGTAGTCTGGCGGGAGGGCCTGTACGAGCAGTACTTC; length: 17; J: TRBJ2-7; size: many; V: TRBV6-2/TRBV6-3; D: TRBD2
CDR3: CASSLSSSGRASETQYF; DNA: TGTGCCAGCAGTTTATCGTCTAGCGGGAGGGCCTCGGAGACCCAGTACTTC; length: 17; J: TRBJ2-5; size: many; V: TRBV27; D: TRBD2
CDR3: CSVEAATGGSGNTIYF; DNA: TGCAGCGTTGAAGCCGCGACAGGTGGCTCTGGAAACACCATATATTTT; length: 16; J: TRBJ1-3; size: .; V: TRBV29-1; D: .
CDR3: CASSYRLAGEWNPRPSYEQYF; DNA: TGTGCCAGCAGTTACAGGCTAGCGGGAGAGTGGAATCCCCGGCCCTCCTACGAGCAGTACTTC; length: 21; J: TRBJ2-7; size: many; V: TRBV6-5; D: TRBD2
CDR3: CASSPGTSSLNEQFF; DNA: TGTGCCAGCAGTCCCGGGACCTCAAGCCTCAATGAGCAGTTCTTC; length: 15; J: TRBJ2-1; size: .; V: TRBV6-1; D: .
CDR3: CASSFPTSAFSYEQYF; DNA: TGTGCCAGCAGTTTTCCGACTAGCGCCTTCTCCTACGAGCAGTACTTC; length: 16; J: TRBJ2-7; size: many; V: TRBV28; D: TRBD2
CDR3: CATSRQDTDTGELFF; DNA: TGTGCCACCAGTCGACAGGATACGGACACCGGGGAGCTGTTTTTT; length: 15; J: TRBJ2-2; size: many; V: TRBV24-1; D: .
CDR3: CASRASGTQETQYF; DNA: TGTGCCAGCAGGGCTAGCGGGACTCAAGAGACCCAGTACTTC; length: 14; J: TRBJ2-5; size: many; V: TRBV3-1; D: TRBD2
CDR3: CASSTGTYRGRETQYF; DNA: TGTGCCAGCAGTACCGGTACATACCGAGGGCGGGAGACCCAGTACTTC; length: 16; J: TRBJ2-5; size: many; V: TRBV7-9; D: .
CDR3: CASSEGREAYTGELFF; DNA: TGTGCCAGTAGTGAGGGGCGGGAGGCGTACACCGGGGAGCTGTTTTTT; length: 16; J: TRBJ2-2; size: .; V: TRBV19; D: TRBD2
CDR3: CASSYSAPGQGAYGYTF; DNA: TGTGCCAGCAGTTACTCAGCACCCGGACAGGGCGCCTATGGCTACACCTTC; length: 17; J: TRBJ1-2; size: .; V: TRBV6-2/TRBV6-3; D: TRBD1
CDR3: CAWSVGAGNQPQHF; DNA: TGTGCCTGGAGTGTAGGGGCCGGGAATCAGCCCCAGCATTTT; length: 14; J: TRBJ1-5; size: .; V: TRBV30; D: .
CDR3: CASSQIQGVSNQPQHF; DNA: TGTGCCAGCAGCCAGATACAGGGGGTTAGCAATCAGCCCCAGCATTTT; length: 16; J: TRBJ1-5; size: many; V: TRBV28; D: TRBD1